The sequence of this TCR beta chain was determined in a study of blood T cells in healthy people across ages (dated by TCRdb to between 2014 and 2017). For the wider study: In model experiments, template switching captured about one uniquely barcoded TCR beta cDNA molecule for every two T cells. Two additional independent replicas of 1 million unique cDNA reads from the same blood draw were analyzed for two donors (one aged 18 to 30 and one aged 80 or older). The donors were split into four age groups: young (average about 16 years), middle-aged (nearly 40), aged (roughly 68) and long-lived (roughly 80). To avoid experimental bias, donors of different ages were spread randomly across the sequencing lanes. The study measured age-related changes in TCR beta repertoire diversity using deep sequencing normalized with unique cDNA molecular identifiers. The full study reports these points: Conclusive comparison of naive and antigen-experienced compartments was prevented by the profiling of bulk unsorted PBMCs. Observed TCR beta diversity per million T cells fell roughly linearly with age, and a significant reduction was already apparent by age about 36. A strong correlation was found between observed TCR beta diversity and the percentage of naive T cells measured by flow cytometry. Estimates of total diversity from one million sequenced T cells were regarded as lower bounds and underestimates. Compared with the aged group, the long-lived group had more naive CD4+ T cells, fewer expanded clones and increased TCR diversity, a pattern suggesting age selection. Because the CMV infection status of the donors was unknown, age-related changes in expanded clonotypes may potentially have been confounded.

The library was made by 5' RACE. Instrument used: Illumina HiSeq 2500. A second PCR of roughly 7 to 11 cycles was performed with a sample-barcoded 5' primer and a J-beta primer mix. A template-switch 5' adaptor carrying 12 random nucleotides introduced a unique molecular identifier onto each TCR beta cDNA molecule. At least 2.5 million CDR3-containing paired-end reads were obtained from each sample. First-strand cDNA synthesis was performed from all RNA using the Mint cDNA synthesis kit, with priming by a TRBC-specific oligonucleotide. Following uracil-DNA glycosylase treatment, all cDNA underwent a first 18-cycle PCR with the universal primers M1SS and BC2_uni_R. The authors' pipeline ran thus. For normalization, 1 million high-quality reads, each with a distinct molecular identifier, were randomly selected from each sample. Instead of being binned into consensus sequences, reads with shared molecular identifiers were discarded. MiTCR, with a Q25 quality threshold and the strictest error-elimination algorithm, was used for CDR3 identification, clonotype clustering and error correction. Lower-bound total TCR beta diversity was estimated with a nonparametric unseen species model using Euler transformation. TCRdb itself trimmed the public reads at Q25 with fastp, ran MiXCR and retained productive beta chains. Rows matching on CDR3 protein sequence are summarized as one entry with the most common DNA and genes. TCRdb, not the authors, supplied the V and J calls. This sample holds 550,000 to 600,000 distinct CDR3 sequences; approximately 25% were observed only once. Less than 20% of the sample goes to the ten largest clones.

A word on this clonotype: It has no known antigen specificity. No qualities accompany the bases; no much larger clone lies one base away.

Systemically healthy Caucasian individuals from Russia, around 39 in total and aged about 6 to 95 years, were included as donors. Approximately 9.3 milliliters of peripheral blood were collected from each donor into EDTA-treated Vacutainer tubes. Ficoll-Paque density-gradient centrifugation was used to isolate PBMCs, with at least 6.5 million per sample. Total RNA, at least 6 micrograms per sample, was extracted from PBMCs with Trizol reagent. Naive CD45RAhigh/CD27high T cell percentages were measured by flow cytometry on a PBMC aliquot from every donor. CDR1 and CDR2 (MNHEY, SVGEGT) derive from the germline V gene. Trimming takes 4 bases off V and 4 bases off J; junction bases not matched to a gene: 8. Its CDR3 holds 16 amino acids, cysteine through phenylalanine. Of the read, only the CDR3 DNA is kept; its 48 bases are in frame from base 1.

The V gene is TRBV6-2 or TRBV6-3 and the J gene is TRBJ2-3; 10 middle bases align to TRBD2. This TCR was sampled from a woman between 70 and 85 years old in good health. Sequenced material: blood. The DNA is as follows: TGTGCCAGCAGTTTCGGGACTAGCGCTGGCTCAGATACGCAGTATTTT. Translated, this is CASSFGTSAGSDTQYF.